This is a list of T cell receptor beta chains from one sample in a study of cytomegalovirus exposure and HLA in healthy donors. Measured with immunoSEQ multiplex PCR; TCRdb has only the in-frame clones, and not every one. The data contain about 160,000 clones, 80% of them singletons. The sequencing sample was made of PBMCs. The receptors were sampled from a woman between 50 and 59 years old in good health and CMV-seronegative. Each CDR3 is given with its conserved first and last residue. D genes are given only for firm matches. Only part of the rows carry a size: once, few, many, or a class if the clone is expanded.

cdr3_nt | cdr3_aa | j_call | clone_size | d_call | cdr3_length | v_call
TGTGCCAGCAGCCATCTTCTAGCGGGAGATACGTTAGTGTCCTACAATGAGCAGTTCTTC | CASSHLLAGDTLVSYNEQFF | TRBJ2-1 | - | TRBD2 | 20 | TRBV4-2
TGTGCCAGCAGTTCCGGGACAGGGGGCTTCGGCTACACCTTC | CASSSGTGGFGYTF | TRBJ1-2 | once | TRBD1 | 14 | TRBV27
TGTGCCAGCAGTGACCCGGGGGGGGACTGGGCCTACGAGCAGTACTTC | CASSDPGGDWAYEQYF | TRBJ2-7 | once | TRBD2 | 16 | TRBV2
TGCAGCGTGGTCAGGGACACAGATACGCAGTATTTT | CSVVRDTDTQYF | TRBJ2-3 | - | - | 12 | TRBV29-1
TGTGCCAGCAGTGAACCCCCAGGGGGGTACGATGAAAAACTGTTTTTT | CASSEPPGGYDEKLFF | TRBJ1-4 | once | TRBD1 | 16 | TRBV25-1
TGTGCCAGCAGGGCAGTTGCAACTAATGAAAAACTGTTTTTT | CASRAVATNEKLFF | TRBJ1-4 | - | - | 14 | TRBV25-1
TGCGCCAGCAGCGGACAGGGGCTAAGCTCCTATAATTCACCCCTCCACTTT | CASSGQGLSSYNSPLHF | TRBJ1-6 | - | TRBD1 | 17 | TRBV5-1
TGTGCCAGCAGCTTACAGGACAGCCGGATCTCACCCCTCCACTTT | CASSLQDSRISPLHF | TRBJ1-6 | once | - | 15 | TRBV7-9
TGTGCCAGCAGCTTAGACAGGGGTGGAAACACCATATATTTT | CASSLDRGGNTIYF | TRBJ1-3 | once | TRBD1 | 14 | TRBV7-2
TGCGCCAGCAGAGCCGGGACTAGCGGATTCAATGAGCAGTTCTTC | CASRAGTSGFNEQFF | TRBJ2-1 | - | TRBD2 | 15 | TRBV4-3
TGTGCCGGGAAGGGACTAGCGGAGCGTACGCAGTATTTT | CAGKGLAERTQYF | TRBJ2-3 | - | TRBD2 | 13 | TRBV30
TGCGCCACGCGGACAGGTCCGAACAATGAGCAGTTCTTC | CATRTGPNNEQFF | TRBJ2-1 | few | TRBD1 | 13 | TRBV10-1
TGTGCCAGCAGCTTTTTGAACAGGGCCCAGTACTTC | CASSFLNRAQYF | TRBJ2-5 | - | - | 12 | TRBV7-6
TGTGCCAGCTACGATGGACTGAACACAGATACGCAGTATTTT | CASYDGLNTDTQYF | TRBJ2-3 | - | - | 14 | TRBV5-4
TGTGCCTGGAGTGCGGGACTCTCCTGGGGAGAGACCCAGTACTTC | CAWSAGLSWGETQYF | TRBJ2-5 | - | - | 15 | TRBV30
TGTGCCAGCAGTTTGGCCCAAGGAATAGGAGCTGAAGCTTTCTTT | CASSLAQGIGAEAFF | TRBJ1-1 | - | - | 15 | TRBV2
TGTGCCACTGAACCGGGACAGGGGACCTTTACCTCCCCTGGAAACACCATATATTTT | CATEPGQGTFTSPGNTIYF | TRBJ1-3 | - | TRBD1 | 19 | TRBV15
TGTGCCAGCAGTTACTCAGCGGCAGATTCCTATGGCTACACCTTC | CASSYSAADSYGYTF | TRBJ1-2 | - | - | 15 | TRBV6-6
TGTGCCAGCAGCCAAGACAGTATCCTTAACACAGATACGCAGTATTTT | CASSQDSILNTDTQYF | TRBJ2-3 | - | - | 16 | TRBV7-4
TGTGCCAGCAGTGAAGCGGGGCCAGGGTCGAACTATGGCTACACCTTC | CASSEAGPGSNYGYTF | TRBJ1-2 | - | - | 16 | TRBV6-1
TGTGCCAGTAGTGCCCCGGGAGTATCCTACGAGCAGTACTTC | CASSAPGVSYEQYF | TRBJ2-7 | - | - | 14 | TRBV19
TGTGCCATCCCCGCAACGGACAGGACGTATGGCTACACCTTC | CAIPATDRTYGYTF | TRBJ1-2 | - | TRBD1 | 14 | TRBV10-3
TGCGCCAGCAGCTCGGGCGGGTCGGGCGGGGGTTGGGTAGCGGCTTTCTTT | CASSSGGSGGGWVAAFF | TRBJ1-1 | - | - | 17 | TRBV5-1
TGTGCCAGCAGGTCGATGGGGACAGGAGCCCTCAATCAGCCCCAGCATTTT | CASRSMGTGALNQPQHF | TRBJ1-5 | - | TRBD1 | 17 | TRBV28
TGTGCCAGCAGCTACAGCGGGGGGATCTACAATGAGCAGTTCTTC | CASSYSGGIYNEQFF | TRBJ2-1 | - | TRBD2 | 15 | TRBV5-4
TGTGCCAGTAGCGGGGGGAATGCCTACGAGCAGTACTTC | CASSGGNAYEQYF | TRBJ2-7 | - | TRBD2 | 13 | TRBV19
TGCGCCAGCAGCCAGGGGACAGGCCCAAATCAGCCCCAGCATTTT | CASSQGTGPNQPQHF | TRBJ1-5 | few | TRBD1 | 15 | TRBV4-3
TGTGCTAGCAGCTTAGGGGACAGGGACGTAGAGACCCAGTACTTC | CASSLGDRDVETQYF | TRBJ2-5 | - | TRBD1 | 15 | TRBV7-7
TGCAGCGTGGACAGGGGAGACTCCTACGAGCAGTACTTC | CSVDRGDSYEQYF | TRBJ2-7 | few | TRBD1 | 13 | TRBV29-1
TGTGCCAGCAGTTTCGGGGGGGCTGAGGGATACGAGCAGTACTTC | CASSFGGAEGYEQYF | TRBJ2-7 | - | TRBD2 | 15 | TRBV28
TGTGCCACCCGACAGGGGTACCCCCACCCCTCCTACGAGCAGTACTTC | CATRQGYPHPSYEQYF | TRBJ2-7 | - | - | 16 | TRBV21-1
TGTGCCAGCAGTCCCCCCCCTCGGACAGGCAACTATGGCTACACCTTC | CASSPPPRTGNYGYTF | TRBJ1-2 | few | TRBD1 | 16 | TRBV27
TGTGCCAGTAGTATCACCGGGGGGGGCAATCAGCCCCAGCATTTT | CASSITGGGNQPQHF | TRBJ1-5 | - | - | 15 | TRBV19
TGTGCCAGCAGCTCCCCAGGGGCTGAAGCTTTCTTT | CASSSPGAEAFF | TRBJ1-1 | - | - | 12 | TRBV27
TGTGCCAGCTCACCACTGACTAGCGGGAGTCCTGATACGCAGTATTTT | CASSPLTSGSPDTQYF | TRBJ2-3 | - | TRBD2 | 16 | TRBV18
TGTGCCATCAGTGAGTCGGGACAGAACCCCCAAGAGACCCAGTACTTC | CAISESGQNPQETQYF | TRBJ2-5 | once | TRBD1 | 16 | TRBV10-3
TGTGCCAGCAGCTTAAGCTCATCGAACACTGAAGCTTTCTTT | CASSLSSSNTEAFF | TRBJ1-1 | - | - | 14 | TRBV5-4
TGTGCCACCAGCAGAGAGTTGCGAACTGAAGCTTTCTTT | CATSRELRTEAFF | TRBJ1-1 | - | - | 13 | TRBV15
TGTGCCAGCAGTTTGACAATGAATAGCAATCAGCCCCAGCATTTT | CASSLTMNSNQPQHF | TRBJ1-5 | once | - | 15 | TRBV28
TGTGCCAGCAGTCCAGACAGGGGGCCAAGGACTGAAGCTTTCTTT | CASSPDRGPRTEAFF | TRBJ1-1 | - | TRBD1 | 15 | TRBV27
TGTGCCAGCTATGAATGGACAATCGGTGACACCGGGGAGCTGTTTTTT | CASYEWTIGDTGELFF | TRBJ2-2 | - | - | 16 | TRBV28
TGTGCCAGCTCACTAAGACTAGCGGTCGATTCGCGTAACACCGGGGAGCTGTTTTTT | CASSLRLAVDSRNTGELFF | TRBJ2-2 | - | TRBD2 | 19 | TRBV18
TGTGCCAGCAGCCGCTCTGGGAGCTCCTACGAGCAGTACTTC | CASSRSGSSYEQYF | TRBJ2-7 | - | - | 14 | TRBV5-4
TGTGCCAGTAGTCGGACAGGGTTACGAAACTATGGCTACACCTTC | CASSRTGLRNYGYTF | TRBJ1-2 | - | TRBD1 | 15 | TRBV19
TGTGCCAGCAGTGACGCAGATACCACCGGGGAGCTGTTTTTT | CASSDADTTGELFF | TRBJ2-2 | - | - | 14 | TRBV6-4
TGTGCCAGCACCCGTGGGACTTCGGACTACGAGCAGTACTTC | CASTRGTSDYEQYF | TRBJ2-7 | - | - | 14 | TRBV7-2
TGTGCCAGCAGTGACAAGGGACAGGGTCCATACAATGAGCAGTTCTTC | CASSDKGQGPYNEQFF | TRBJ2-1 | - | TRBD1 | 16 | TRBV5-8
TGTGCCAGCAGCTTAGATGTTGCCAGCGGGGAGGACCCCCAAGAGACCCAGTACTTC | CASSLDVASGEDPQETQYF | TRBJ2-5 | - | TRBD2 | 19 | TRBV7-8
TGTGCCAGCAGCAAAGGTGGGGCCAAATTCTCCTACAATGAGCAGTTCTTC | CASSKGGAKFSYNEQFF | TRBJ2-1 | - | - | 17 | TRBV7-2
TGTGCCAGCAGTTACTCACAGGGGGCGCCTGGAAACACCATATATTTT | CASSYSQGAPGNTIYF | TRBJ1-3 | - | TRBD1 | 16 | TRBV6-5